A selection of T cell receptor beta chains follows, all from one sample in a study of cytomegalovirus exposure and HLA in healthy donors. Clones were sequenced by immunoSEQ multiplex PCR, and TCRdb holds only the in-frame ones, with some missing. This repertoire includes approximately 110,000 clones. Sequenced input: PBMCs. The receptors originated from a man aged 25 to 45 in good health and CMV-seronegative. Both conserved end residues are part of each CDR3. The D gene is left open where the match is weak.

-	TRBJ2-1	TRBV2	TGTGCCACCCAAGCGAGGAGCTACAATGAGCAGTTCTTC	CATQARSYNEQFF
-	TRBJ1-2	TRBV15	TGTGCCACCAGCAGAGACCCCAGGGGACGATCAACGGGCTACACCTTC	CATSRDPRGRSTGYTF
-	TRBJ2-5	TRBV2	TGTGCCAGCACCACTACACAGGCGGAGACCCAGTACTTC	CASTTTQAETQYF
-	TRBJ2-7	TRBV5-1	TGCGCCAGCAGCCTTAGTGTGGGGCACAACGAGCAGTACTTC	CASSLSVGHNEQYF
TRBD2	TRBJ2-3	TRBV5-1	TGCGCCAGCATGCCTAGCGGCACAGCTACGCAGTATTTT	CASMPSGTATQYF
TRBD1	TRBJ2-7	TRBV6-5	TGTGCCAGCAGTTACTCAGGCGGGGACAGGGTTTACGAGCAGTACTTC	CASSYSGGDRVYEQYF
-	TRBJ1-4	TRBV7-9	TGTGCCAGCAGCTTAACCACCCGGGGTTATAATGAAAAACTGTTTTTT	CASSLTTRGYNEKLFF
-	TRBJ2-5	TRBV5-4	TGTGCCAGCAGCCCAGGGGGGTCACTCCAAGAGACCCAGTACTTC	CASSPGGSLQETQYF
-	TRBJ2-1	TRBV7-2	TGTGCCAGCAGCCTTTTGGGCATCAATGAGCAGTTCTTC	CASSLLGINEQFF
TRBD2	TRBJ2-3	TRBV28	TGTGCCAGCAGTTTATCGGGACTAGCGTCGCAGTATTTT	CASSLSGLASQYF
-	TRBJ2-5	TRBV27	TGTGCCAGCAGTTTAGATGGGGCAGAAGAGACCCAGTACTTC	CASSLDGAEETQYF
-	TRBJ1-2	TRBV6-6	TGTGCCAGCAGTTACTCGAGAGGCGGGGATGGCTACACCTTC	CASSYSRGGDGYTF
TRBD1	TRBJ1-5	TRBV5-5	TGTGCCAGCAGCTCCTACGTACAGGGGGGAAATCAGCCCCAGCATTTT	CASSSYVQGGNQPQHF
TRBD2	TRBJ2-3	TRBV9	TGTGCCAGCAGCCTACGGGGGGGTAGCACAGATACGCAGTATTTT	CASSLRGGSTDTQYF
-	TRBJ1-1	TRBV9	TGTGCCAGCAGCCCAAGGGGTGAAGCTTTCTTT	CASSPRGEAFF
TRBD1	TRBJ2-5	TRBV10-3	TGTGCCATCAGTGGAACGGGGACAGAGCTCCAGTACTTC	CAISGTGTELQYF